This TCR beta chain was sequenced for a study of T cell responses to AZD1222 COVID-19 vaccine. Overall study results and limits: The donor group comprised mostly white British people and more females; the analysis possibly underestimated clonal diversity.

Turning to this clone: The antigen remains unidentified.

Using immunoSEQ multiplex PCR, the repertoire was profiled, and TCRdb retains in-frame clones only, with some absent. The repertoire holds about 130,000 clones, with over 65% as singletons. The CDR3 has 15 residues. V lost 1 base, J lost 4 bases, and 14 bases lay in between. Germline V gene sequence: CDR1 SGHDT, CDR2 YYEEEE. This chain links TRBV5-6 with TRBJ1-2; D ambiguous. The TCR comes from an adult in good health. The sample in question was peripheral blood, obtained on day 0 of AZD1222 vaccination. The CDR3 is CASSLSEGIPYGYTF. The CDR3 nucleotides are TGTGCCAGCAGCTTGTCCGAGGGTATCCCCTATGGCTACACCTTC.